These 29 T cell receptor beta chains were all obtained from the same sample, sequenced in a study of shared clonotypes between healthy human individuals. This table comes from immunoSEQ multiplex PCR, and its TCRdb copy is limited to in-frame clones, with some not included. The sample gives just over 2,000,000 clones, 85% to 95% of which show up once; 0.13% is in the top ten. Material: naive CD4+ T cells sorted from blood. Subset specified: CD45RA+ positively selected. The receptors come from a man aged 18 to 35 in good health.

About this clone itself: Distinct nucleotide sequences in the sample also encode this CDR3. The chain uses TRBV5-1 and TRBJ1-4; tentatively, D is TRBD1 (5 bases). Germline V CDR1 and CDR2: SGHRS, YFSETQ. The length of the CDR3 is 14 residues. V lost 0 bases to trimming and J lost 4 bases, with 7 bases between them. The chain's CDR3 is CASSLGQSNEKLFF. CDR3 nucleotides: TGCGCCAGCAGCTTGGGACAGAGTAATGAAAAACTGTTTTTT.

The CDR3 region is CASSRGQSATNEKLFF. CDR3 DNA: TGCGCCAGCAGCCGCGGACAGTCCGCAACTAATGAAAAACTGTTTTTT. This chain links TRBV5-1 with TRBJ1-4; TRBD1 might be the D (6 bases). Germline V CDR1 and CDR2: SGHRS, YFSETQ. The CDR3 is 16 amino acids. The V gene lost 4 bases and the J gene lost 0 bases, with 13 bases spanning the gap.

DNA of the CDR3: TGTGCCATCAGTTTCGACAGGGAGGAGCAGTACTTC. Translating gives CAISFDREEQYF. This sequence joins TRBV10-3 and TRBJ2-7, with 7 nucleotides matching TRBD1. The CDR3 extends over 12 amino acids. CDR1 is ENHRY and CDR2 is SYGVKD in the germline V gene. V was clipped by 5 bases and J by 7 bases; unmatched bases: 5.

This clone has just one count. V is TRBV28 and J is TRBJ2-7, with 9 bases fitting TRBD1. Germline CDR1 is MDHEN and CDR2 is SYDVKM. V was clipped by 4 bases and J by 3 bases; unmatched bases: 13. CDR3 length: 17 residues. The CDR3 nucleotides are TGTGCCAGCAGTTCCGGGACAGGGATCTCCAGATACTACGAGCAGTACTTC. Translation gives CASSSGTGISRYYEQYF.

V usage is TRBV6-5 and J usage is TRBJ2-7; TRBD1 aligns across 8 bases. The CDR3 has 13 amino acids. V was pared by 6 bases and J by 3 bases, with 4 bases of the junction left unmatched. Germline-derived CDR1 and CDR2 are MNHEY and SVGAGI. This chain's CDR3 is CASRRTGRYEQYF. The CDR3 DNA is TGTGCCAGCAGGAGGACAGGGCGCTACGAGCAGTACTTC.

A remark on this clone: Given a much more abundant clone one base away, this may be a read error. In the same sample, other DNA sequences code for this CDR3. The CDR3 spells CASSEGYEQYF. The CDR3 region has the DNA TGTGCCAGCAGTGAGGGTTACGAGCAGTACTTC. This sequence joins TRBV28 and TRBJ2-7, with D perhaps matching TRBD2 (5 bases). The CDR3 totals 11 residues. Between the trimmed V and J ends, which lost 5 bases and 4 bases, there was a span of 6 bases. CDR1 MDHEN and CDR2 SYDVKM come from the germline V gene.

The rearrangement uses TRBV25-1 and TRBJ2-7; D is tentatively TRBD1 or TRBD2 (5 bases each). The germline V gene has CDR1 MGHDK and CDR2 SYGVNS. CDR3 length equals 14 residues. V gave up 1 base and J gave up 5 bases, with 12 bases separating them. The CDR3 protein is CASSESKGTHEQYF. CDR3 coding DNA: TGTGCCAGCAGTGAATCGAAAGGGACCCACGAGCAGTACTTC.

This clone was found once. No conserved phenylalanine or tryptophan is present at the end of the CDR3, so a read error is the likely explanation. The V gene is TRBV30, the J gene TRBJ1-2; D is unclear. Trimming stripped 0 bases from V and 4 bases from J, with 9 bases between. Germline CDR1 reads GTSNPN; CDR2 reads SVGIG (reference sequence). The CDR3 contains 13 residues. The CDR3 coding sequence is TGTGCCTGGAGTGTTGTAAGAGGCTATGGCTACACCGTC. Its protein is CAWSVVRGYGYTV.

The chain uses TRBV10-2 and TRBJ2-2; D unclear. Germline V gene lookup returns CDR1 WSHSY and CDR2 SAAADI. There are 11 residues in the CDR3. V was cut by 5 bases and J by 7 bases, with 5 bases left in between. The CDR3 region has the DNA TGCGCCAGCAGTCCGGTCGGGGAGCTGTTTTTT. Its translation is CASSPVGELFF.

The rearrangement links TRBV30 to TRBJ1-2, with 7 bases identical to TRBD1. Germline V gene data show CDR1 as GTSNPN and CDR2 as SVGIG (reference sequence). The CDR3 is 17 residues long. Trimming took 0 bases from V and 0 from J; bases not matched to a gene: 10. The CDR3 DNA follows: TGTGCCTGGAGTGTCGCGGACAGGCTAAGAGCTAACTATGGCTACACCTTC. Its protein is CAWSVADRLRANYGYTF.

The genes are TRBV7-2 and TRBJ2-3, with D perhaps TRBD1 or TRBD2 (6 bases each). V dropped 5 bases and J dropped 1 base, with 13 bases sitting between them. The CDR3 sequence is 15 residues long. Per germline, CDR1 SGHTA and CDR2 FQGNSA. CDR3: CASSPQGTGTDTQYF. The CDR3 DNA reads as TGTGCCAGCAGCCCCCAGGGGACTGGCACAGATACGCAGTATTTT. The whole variable domain, filled in from reference TRBV7-2 and TRBJ2-3, reads GAGVSQSPSNKVTEKGKDVELRCDPISGHTALYWYRQSLGQGLEFLIYFQGNSAPDKSGLPSDRFSAERTGGSVSTLTIQRTQQEDSAVYLCASSPQGTGTDTQYFGPGTRLTVL.

The V call is TRBV11-2, the J call TRBJ2-7, with 8 bases matching TRBD1. The CDR3 covers 16 residues. The trim removed 0 bases at V and 3 bases at J, leaving 7 bases unmatched. Germline CDR1 is SGHAT and CDR2 is FQNNGV. As DNA, the CDR3 is TGTGCCAGCAGCTTAGATCGCGGACAGGGATACTACGAGCAGTACTTC. As protein: CASSLDRGQGYYEQYF.

The rearrangement uses TRBV5-1 and TRBJ2-3, with D perhaps TRBD1 or TRBD2 (5 bases each). Germline assignment: CDR1 SGHRS and CDR2 YFSETQ. Deletions cut 2 bases from V and 2 bases from J, with 12 bases between. This CDR3 is 15 amino acids long. DNA of the CDR3: TGCGCCAGCAGCTTTTGGGGGATATACACAGATACGCAGTATTTT. Amino acids: CASSFWGIYTDTQYF.

This chain joins TRBV19 and TRBJ2-7; perhaps D is TRBD1 or TRBD2 (5 bases each). From germline, CDR1 is LNHDA and CDR2 SQIVND (reference sequence). CDR3 length: 13 residues. The V end lost 6 bases, the J end lost 9 bases, and 18 bases lay between the germline ends. The CDR3 sequence is CASRTTGTTRQYF. In DNA form, the CDR3 reads TGTGCCAGTAGGACAACCGGGACCACCCGGCAGTACTTC.

The chain combines TRBV9 with TRBJ2-5; D not certain. CDR3 size: 13 residues. Trimming took off 2 bases at V and 4 bases at J, with 9 bases between the two ends. Looked up from germline, CDR1 is SGDLS and CDR2 is YYNGEE. DNA for the CDR3: TGTGCCAGCAGCGTTGATCGATTAGAGACCCAGTACTTC. Translated, it gives CASSVDRLETQYF.

The V gene is TRBV5-1, the J gene TRBJ1-1; 7 nucleotides align to TRBD1. CDR1 is SGHRS and CDR2 is YFSETQ in the germline V gene. The CDR3 has 16 residues. The trim removed 1 base at V and 6 bases at J, leaving 12 bases unmatched. CDR3 protein: CASSLNLQGRGAEAFF. The CDR3 nucleotides read TGCGCCAGCAGCTTGAACCTACAGGGGAGGGGCGCTGAAGCTTTCTTT. Full variable domain (missing parts from reference TRBV5-1 and TRBJ1-1): KAGVTQTPRYLIKTRGQQVTLSCSPISGHRSVSWYQQTPGQGLQFLFEYFSETQRNKGNFPGRFSGRQFSNSRSEMNVSTLELGDSALYLCASSLNLQGRGAEAFFGQGTRLTVV.

This chain links TRBV15 with TRBJ1-4, with 11 bases aligning to TRBD1. After removal of 1 base from V and 4 bases from J, the junction contained 8 bases not matched to a gene. Germline V gene data show CDR1 as LNHNV and CDR2 as YYDKDF (reference sequence). This CDR3 is built from 18 residues. The CDR3 nucleotides are TGTGCCACCAGCAGAGCGGGACAGGGGGGATATGGTAATGAAAAACTGTTTTTT. Translating it yields CATSRAGQGGYGNEKLFF.

This chain joins TRBV2 and TRBJ2-7, with a weak D call TRBD2 (5 bases). The CDR3 covers 13 residues. The V gene lost 4 bases and the J gene lost 7 bases, with 14 bases spanning the gap. Germline V gives CDR1 SNHLY, CDR2 FYNNEI. The CDR3 region has the DNA TGTGCCAGCAGTGCGGGATCGAACAAAGAGCAGTACTTC. Protein: CASSAGSNKEQYF.

This chain links TRBV9 with TRBJ2-7, with TRBD2 matching over 15 bases. Unmatched junction bases numbered 13, after V lost 4 bases and J lost 5 bases. The CDR3 is 18 residues long. Germline V lookup: CDR1 SGDLS, CDR2 YYNGEE. The CDR3 reads CASSPGLAGGPKDHEQYF. CDR3 DNA sequence: TGTGCCAGCAGCCCCGGACTAGCGGGAGGGCCTAAGGATCACGAGCAGTACTTC. Together with reference TRBV9 and TRBJ2-7, the CDR3 gives the full variable domain: DSGVTQTPKHLITATGQRVTLRCSPRSGDLSVYWYQQSLDQGLQFLIQYYNGEERAKGNILERFSAQQFPDLHSELNLSSLELGDSALYFCASSPGLAGGPKDHEQYFGPGTRLTVT.

The V gene is TRBV5-6, the J gene TRBJ1-3, with 7 nucleotides matching TRBD1. Losses at the gene ends were 4 bases for V and 3 bases for J; bases not matched to a gene: 4. Per germline, CDR1 SGHDT and CDR2 YYEEEE. The CDR3 totals 14 residues. CDR3 sequence reads: CASSNRGIGNTIYF. CDR3 DNA sequence: TGTGCCAGCAGCAACAGGGGAATTGGAAACACCATATATTTT.

Here the CDR3 DNA reads TGTGCCAGCAGTAGGGGACTAGCGGGAGGGCTCGGTGAGCAGTTCTTC. Its translation: CASSRGLAGGLGEQFF. The chain uses TRBV2 and TRBJ2-1; 16 bases fit TRBD2. CDR1 and CDR2 (germline): SNHLY, FYNNEI. Trimming at V came to 5 bases and at J to 9 bases, leaving 7 bases not matched to a gene. CDR3 length equals 16 residues.

This clone appeared once. V usage is TRBV18 and J usage is TRBJ1-1, with D uncertain. There are 14 residues in the CDR3. Deletions cut 8 bases from V and 1 base from J, with 14 bases between. Germline V gene lookup returns CDR1 KGHSH and CDR2 LQKENI. The CDR3 region is CASTWSERNTEAFF. Written as DNA, the CDR3 is TGTGCCAGCACCTGGTCCGAAAGGAACACTGAAGCTTTCTTT.

CDR3 loop: CASSQSQGQNGYTF. For the CDR3, the DNA is TGTGCCAGCAGCCAATCGCAGGGGCAGAATGGCTACACCTTC. The V and J genes are TRBV7-8 and TRBJ1-2; tentative D call: TRBD1 (6 bases). Trimming stripped 5 bases from V and 6 bases from J, with 16 bases between. Germline CDR1 SGHVS, CDR2 FQNEAQ. The CDR3 is 14 amino acids.

A note on this clone: The same CDR3 arises from other DNA sequences in this sample as well. This sequence joins TRBV6-6 and TRBJ2-2; D gene uncertain. The CDR3 sequence is 13 residues long. Trimming shortened V by 5 bases and J by 4 bases, and 8 bases separated the two germline ends. Germline V gene lookup returns CDR1 MNHNY and CDR2 SVGAGI (reference sequence). The CDR3 sequence: CASSQGSTGELFF. The CDR3 DNA sequence: TGTGCCAGCAGTCAAGGGTCCACCGGGGAGCTGTTTTTT.

This chain links TRBV30 with TRBJ2-6; D unclear. V dropped 5 bases and J dropped 0 bases, with 8 bases sitting between them. Germline V gene lookup returns CDR1 GTSNPN and CDR2 SVGIG (reference sequence). The CDR3 loop spans 14 amino acids. CDR3 nucleotides: TGTGCCTGGTCCTTGAACTCTGGGGCCAACGTCCTGACTTTC. Its protein product is CAWSLNSGANVLTF.

The V and J genes are TRBV5-1 and TRBJ2-2, with no clear D. The germline V gene has CDR1 SGHRS and CDR2 YFSETQ. The CDR3 covers 16 residues. Trimming pared 1 base from V and 0 bases from J, leaving 10 bases between. The CDR3 here is CASSLNVVTNTGELFF. The CDR3 region has the DNA TGCGCCAGCAGCTTGAACGTGGTAACGAACACCGGGGAGCTGTTTTTT.

The gene calls are TRBV19 and TRBJ1-1; D uncertain. CDR1 and CDR2 from the germline V gene are LNHDA and SQIVND (reference sequence). Between the trimmed V and J ends, which lost 1 base and 0 bases, there was a span of 9 bases. CDR3 length equals 15 residues. The CDR3 region has the DNA TGTGCCAGTAGTATAGCTCGGGCTTTGAACACTGAAGCTTTCTTT. Translating gives CASSIARALNTEAFF.

The chain has TRBV6-5 and TRBJ1-4; D is uncertain. The length of the CDR3 is 13 residues. Trimming removed 6 bases from V and 8 bases from J, with 13 bases in between. In germline, CDR1 is MNHEY, CDR2 SVGAGI. The CDR3 loop is CASRPPGGEKLFF. The CDR3, as DNA: TGTGCCAGCAGGCCGCCTGGTGGCGAAAAACTGTTTTTT.

On this clone: Within the sample, other DNA sequences also encode this same CDR3. This chain joins TRBV6-1 and TRBJ2-7; 7 bases line up with TRBD1. The CDR3 consists of 12 residues. The V gene's germline CDR1 is MNHNS and CDR2 SASEGT. V dropped 4 bases and J dropped 4; count of bases not matched to a gene: 1. CDR3 nucleotide sequence: TGTGCCAGCAGTGTACAGGGGTACGAGCAGTACTTC. It translates to CASSVQGYEQYF.